These T cell receptor beta chains were read from a single sample in a study of cytomegalovirus exposure and HLA in healthy donors. Sequenced by immunoSEQ multiplex PCR; TCRdb stores in-frame clones only, minus some. The table shows 85,000 to 110,000 clones, with roughly 80% occurring only once. The sample consisted of PBMCs. The receptors derive from a man between 45 and 60 years old in good health and CMV-seropositive. Both conserved end residues are part of each CDR3. Fields, in order: D gene, J gene, clone size, V gene, CDR3 protein, CDR3 DNA. D genes are given only for firm matches. Size values are once, few and many counts, or a class for expanded clones, and some rows have none.

.	TRBJ2-7	.	TRBV21-1	CASSKGYSVFPYEQYF	TGTGCCAGCAGCAAAGGGTATAGCGTCTTTCCCTACGAGCAGTACTTC
.	TRBJ2-7	.	TRBV27	CASSTHGGHVGEQYF	TGTGCCAGCAGTACCCACGGGGGGCACGTCGGCGAGCAGTACTTC
.	TRBJ1-5	.	TRBV19	CASSIGIRRGTWSNQPQHF	TGTGCCAGTAGTATAGGTATACGGCGGGGGACGTGGAGCAATCAGCCCCAGCATTTT
TRBD1	TRBJ2-5	.	TRBV14	CASSQATGDQETQYF	TGTGCCAGCAGCCAAGCGACAGGGGACCAAGAGACCCAGTACTTC
TRBD1	TRBJ1-6	.	TRBV27	CASGQQGAGSPLHF	TGTGCCAGCGGTCAACAGGGGGCTGGTTCACCCCTCCACTTT
.	TRBJ2-7	.	TRBV12-1	CASRSRLAGGYEQYF	TGTGCCAGCAGATCGAGACTAGCGGGGGGGTACGAGCAGTACTTC
TRBD1	TRBJ1-2	.	TRBV5-1	CASSRKSQTGGYYTNYGYTF	TGCGCCAGCAGCAGAAAATCTCAGACAGGGGGATACTATACTAACTATGGCTACACCTTC
.	TRBJ2-7	.	TRBV11-1	CASSSPGEDTYEQYF	TGTGCCAGCAGCTCACCTGGGGAGGATACCTACGAGCAGTACTTC
TRBD2	TRBJ2-1	.	TRBV2	CASSGITSGFNEQFF	TGTGCCAGCAGTGGAATAACTAGCGGGTTTAATGAGCAGTTCTTC
TRBD1	TRBJ1-1	once	TRBV28	CASSPPTGGSEAFF	TGTGCCAGCAGCCCTCCGACAGGGGGCTCTGAAGCTTTCTTT
.	TRBJ2-7	.	TRBV11-2	CASSLGLSFYEQYF	TGTGCCAGCAGCTTAGGGCTCTCGTTCTACGAGCAGTACTTC
.	TRBJ2-5	.	TRBV5-6	CASSLAGETQYF	TGTGCCAGCAGCTTGGCCGGAGAGACCCAGTACTTC
TRBD1	TRBJ2-7	.	TRBV5-1	CASSLEGQGPNEQYF	TGCGCCAGCAGCTTGGAGGGACAGGGCCCCAACGAGCAGTACTTC
.	TRBJ2-1	.	TRBV28	CASQTGAQSYNEQFF	TGTGCCAGCCAAACGGGAGCCCAGTCCTACAATGAGCAGTTCTTC
TRBD1	TRBJ2-7	.	TRBV30	CAWRQGDYEQYF	TGTGCCTGGAGACAGGGGGACTACGAGCAGTACTTC
TRBD1	TRBJ2-7	.	TRBV5-4	CASSLAGQGAYEQYF	TGTGCCAGCAGCTTAGCGGGACAGGGCGCCTACGAGCAGTACTTC
TRBD1	TRBJ1-1	few	TRBV6-5	CATMTGQYTEAFF	TGTGCCACCATGACAGGGCAGTACACTGAAGCTTTCTTT
TRBD1	TRBJ2-7	.	TRBV6-1	CASSEGRTGSHEQYF	TGTGCCAGCAGTGAAGGTCGGACAGGGTCCCACGAGCAGTACTTC
TRBD2	TRBJ2-1	.	TRBV7-9	CASSPLGAESGSAYNEQFF	TGTGCCAGCAGCCCCCTCGGGGCGGAAAGCGGGAGTGCCTACAATGAGCAGTTCTTC
.	TRBJ2-2	.	TRBV11-1	CASSLGLDRNTGELFF	TGTGCCAGCAGCTTAGGCCTGGACAGAAACACCGGGGAGCTGTTTTTT
TRBD2	TRBJ2-1	.	TRBV6-5	CASSYSAGYGQFF	TGTGCCAGCAGTTACTCAGCGGGGTATGGGCAGTTCTTC
.	TRBJ2-5	.	TRBV9	CASSVQGHERTETQYF	TGTGCCAGCAGCGTACAGGGTCACGAACGGACGGAGACCCAGTACTTC
TRBD2	TRBJ2-7	.	TRBV6-5	CASSLTSGRHEQYF	TGTGCCAGCAGTCTAACTAGCGGGAGGCACGAGCAGTACTTC
TRBD2	TRBJ2-1	.	TRBV18	CASSPPRLAGPNEQFF	TGTGCCAGCTCACCACCGAGACTAGCGGGACCCAATGAGCAGTTCTTC
.	TRBJ2-7	.	TRBV7-2	CASSFTETYEQYF	TGTGCCAGCAGCTTCACTGAGACCTACGAGCAGTACTTC
.	TRBJ2-3	few	TRBV6-6	CASSSLKFSTDTQYF	TGTGCCAGCAGTTCACTGAAGTTTAGCACAGATACGCAGTATTTT
.	TRBJ2-3	once	TRBV19	CASREGASTDTQYF	TGTGCCAGTAGGGAGGGGGCGAGCACAGATACGCAGTATTTT
TRBD2	TRBJ2-7	.	TRBV30	CAWGREGRFYEQYF	TGTGCCTGGGGGCGGGAGGGAAGATTCTACGAGCAGTACTTC
TRBD2	TRBJ2-5	.	TRBV10-3	CATLMGTSGRLGTQYF	TGTGCCACCTTAATGGGGACTAGCGGGAGATTAGGGACCCAGTACTTC
.	TRBJ1-1	.	TRBV5-1	CASSLTGNTEAFF	TGCGCCAGCAGCTTAACGGGGAACACTGAAGCTTTCTTT
TRBD2	TRBJ2-3	.	TRBV5-1	CASSLTGGTSTDTQYF	TGCGCCAGCAGCCTAACGGGGGGAACTAGCACAGATACGCAGTATTTT
TRBD2	TRBJ2-1	.	TRBV11-1	CASSSVAGRDEQFF	TGTGCCAGCAGTTCCGTAGCGGGAAGGGATGAGCAGTTCTTC
TRBD2	TRBJ2-1	.	TRBV29-1	CSVLLAGSYNEQFF	TGCAGCGTACTACTAGCGGGGTCCTACAATGAGCAGTTCTTC
TRBD2	TRBJ2-2	.	TRBV6-4	CASPGLAAPSSTGELFF	TGTGCCAGCCCCGGCCTAGCGGCCCCTTCTTCTACCGGGGAGCTGTTTTTT
TRBD1	TRBJ1-2	few	TRBV6-1	CASRKQGAVFYGYTF	TGTGCCAGCAGAAAACAGGGGGCGGTTTTCTATGGCTACACCTTC
TRBD1	TRBJ1-1	.	TRBV18	CASSRGTASEAFF	TGTGCCAGCTCACGCGGGACAGCGTCTGAAGCTTTCTTT
TRBD1	TRBJ1-2	.	TRBV4-1	CASTGQTFSNYGYTF	TGCGCCAGCACGGGACAGACTTTCTCTAACTATGGCTACACCTTC
TRBD1	TRBJ2-2	.	TRBV11-3	CASSFGTANTGELFF	TGTGCCAGCAGCTTCGGGACAGCGAACACCGGGGAGCTGTTTTTT
.	TRBJ1-2	.	TRBV30	CAQGQLYGYTF	TGTGCCCAAGGACAGCTCTATGGCTACACCTTC
TRBD1	TRBJ2-7	.	TRBV18	CASSSRTGSTYEQYF	TGTGCCAGCTCATCCCGGACAGGGAGCACCTACGAGCAGTACTTC
.	TRBJ1-1	.	TRBV21-1	CASISGQPNTEAFF	TGTGCCAGCATCTCCGGACAGCCAAACACTGAAGCTTTCTTT
TRBD1	TRBJ1-4	.	TRBV4-2	CASSPTGGPNEKLFF	TGTGCCAGCAGCCCAACAGGGGGCCCCAATGAAAAACTGTTTTTT
.	TRBJ2-3	.	TRBV5-4	CASSTRTGRGTDTQYF	TGTGCCAGCAGCACTCGGACAGGGCGGGGGACAGATACGCAGTATTTT
.	TRBJ1-2	once	TRBV5-1	CASSLVAGDLANYGYTF	TGCGCCAGCAGCTTGGTGGCAGGGGATTTAGCTAACTATGGCTACACCTTC
TRBD1	TRBJ2-3	.	TRBV7-9	CASTPTGGAGTDTQYF	TGTGCCAGCACCCCGACAGGGGGCGCGGGCACAGATACGCAGTATTTT
.	TRBJ1-5	.	TRBV2	CASSEFDSYQPQHF	TGTGCCAGCAGTGAATTTGACAGTTATCAGCCCCAGCATTTT